These 15 T cell receptor beta chains were all obtained from the same sample, sequenced in a study of shared clonotypes between healthy human individuals (dated by TCRdb to the early 2020s). The library was generated by the immunoSEQ multiplex PCR assay. The source is immuneACCESS, and TCRdb retained only in-frame sequences with V and J called. Part of the clones is not carried over; for the studies checked, unresolved V genes explain less than half of this, and the remainder is unexplained. Across this sample there are under 2,500,000 clones, with almost 96% seen only once. Together, the top ten hold roughly 0.13% of the sample. The specimen was naive CD4+ T cells sorted from blood. The sample's cell subset or site, from its label and the paper: CD45RA+ positively selected. These receptor sequences come from a man between 18 and 29 years old in good health.

The DNA of the CDR3 is TGTGCCAGCAGAACAACCGGGACAGGGGGTGGAGGCTACACCTTC. Protein: CASRTTGTGGGGYTF. V usage is TRBV2 and J usage is TRBJ1-2; 11 bases are shared with TRBD1. The junction had 11 bases not matched to a gene; V was cut back by 6 bases and J by 8 bases. The CDR3 runs 15 residues. Germline V gives CDR1 SNHLY, CDR2 FYNNEI.

V gene TRBV6-1 combines with J gene TRBJ2-1; perhaps TRBD2 as D (6 bases). V was shortened by 7 bases and J by 2 bases, with 12 bases between the two germline ends. The CDR3 runs 14 residues. CDR1 is MNHNS and CDR2 is SASEGT in the germline V gene. The CDR3 loop is CASTGGPTYNEQFF. Here the CDR3 DNA reads TGTGCCAGCACTGGAGGGCCGACCTACAATGAGCAGTTCTTC.

This chain links TRBV27 with TRBJ1-1; possibly TRBD1 for D (5 bases). The CDR3 is made up of 13 amino acids. Germline V CDR1 and CDR2: MNHEY, SMNVEV (reference sequence). V lost 1 base to trimming and J lost 5 bases, with 8 bases between them. The CDR3, as DNA: TGTGCCAGCAGTTTATGGGGGGAAACTGAAGCTTTCTTT. Translated, it gives CASSLWGETEAFF.

V usage is TRBV5-1 and J usage is TRBJ1-2, with a possible D match to TRBD1 (5 bases). The CDR3 runs 14 residues. Germline CDR1 reads SGHRS; CDR2 reads YFSETQ. V lost 0 bases, J lost 6 bases, and 12 bases lay in between. The CDR3: CASSLEGPRDGYTF. DNA for the CDR3: TGCGCCAGCAGCTTGGAGGGACCGAGGGATGGCTACACCTTC.

The rearrangement uses TRBV18 and TRBJ1-5, with D perhaps matching TRBD1 (5 bases). Trimming took off 2 bases at V and 7 bases at J, with 15 bases between the two ends. Germline loops: CDR1 KGHSH, CDR2 LQKENI. The CDR3 spans 15 residues. CDR3 sequence reads: CASSPGTGRVQPQHF. For the CDR3, the DNA is TGTGCCAGCTCACCAGGAACAGGACGGGTCCAGCCCCAGCATTTT.

V is TRBV2 and J is TRBJ2-3, with 8 positions matching TRBD1. With 11 bases clipped from V and 1 base from J, the junction kept 11 bases outside the gene matches. Germline CDR1 and CDR2: SNHLY and FYNNEI. CDR3 length: 15 amino acids. In DNA, the CDR3 is TGTGCCGGCTGGACAGGGACAATACGCACAGATACGCAGTATTTT. Translating it yields CAGWTGTIRTDTQYF.

The chain combines TRBV2 with TRBJ2-7, with 7 bases lining up with TRBD1. CDR1 and CDR2 (germline): SNHLY, FYNNEI. The CDR3 runs 14 residues. J gave up 3 bases and V 5 bases, and 7 bases lay outside the gene matches. The CDR3 DNA reads as TGTGCCAGCAGTAGGGAGACAGGGCTCTACGAGCAGTACTTC. The encoded protein is CASSRETGLYEQYF.

The gene calls are TRBV7-2 and TRBJ2-5, with D tentatively TRBD2 (6 bases). Germline CDR1 and CDR2: SGHTA and FQGNSA. V gave up 3 bases and J gave up 5 bases, with 13 bases separating them. The CDR3 length is 14 residues. The CDR3 is CASSLGSGDETQYF. The CDR3, as DNA: TGTGCCAGCAGCTTGGGATCGGGAGATGAGACCCAGTACTTC.

This clone occurred once. The chain uses TRBV18 and TRBJ1-5, with no clear D. Trimming removed 6 bases from V and 0 bases from J, with 6 bases in between. CDR3 length equals 13 residues. In germline, CDR1 is KGHSH, CDR2 LQKENI. CDR3 nucleotide sequence: TGTGCCAGCTCCTTCAATAGCAATCAGCCCCAGCATTTT. Protein sequence: CASSFNSNQPQHF.

V usage is TRBV5-1 and J usage is TRBJ1-1; TRBD1 matches 7 bases. Losses at the gene ends were 0 bases for V and 0 bases for J; bases not matched to a gene: 5. Per germline, CDR1 SGHRS and CDR2 YFSETQ. CDR3 length equals 16 residues. CDR3 sequence reads: CASSLEGANMNTEAFF. DNA of the CDR3: TGCGCCAGCAGCTTGGAGGGGGCGAACATGAACACTGAAGCTTTCTTT.

The V gene is TRBV25-1, the J gene TRBJ2-7; D is ambiguous. V was clipped by 6 bases and J by 2 bases, with 8 bases between them. This CDR3 region has 12 residues. Germline V CDR1 and CDR2: MGHDK, SYGVNS. CDR3 sequence reads: CASRGSTYEQYF. Written as DNA, the CDR3 is TGTGCCAGCAGAGGATCAACCTACGAGCAGTACTTC.

This rearrangement joins TRBV11-2 to TRBJ2-3; a possible D gene is TRBD2 (5 bases). The V end lost 5 bases, the J end lost 1 base, and 13 bases lay between the germline ends. CDR3 length: 15 residues. The germline V gene has CDR1 SGHAT and CDR2 FQNNGV. As DNA, the CDR3 is TGTGCCAGCAGCCTGGGTTGGAGGCGCACAGATACGCAGTATTTT. This gives the protein CASSLGWRRTDTQYF.

The gene calls are TRBV4-3 and TRBJ2-5, with a possible D match to TRBD2 (6 bases). Trimming took 4 bases from V and 4 from J, leaving 13 bases between them. CDR1 and CDR2 (germline): LGHNA, YSLEER. This CDR3 spans 14 amino acids. This CDR3 reads CASSLSSGRETQYF. DNA of the CDR3: TGCGCCAGCAGCCTGAGTAGCGGACGAGAGACCCAGTACTTC.

This clone was recorded once. The rearrangement links TRBV5-1 to TRBJ2-4, with 8 bases identical to TRBD2. With V trimmed by 1 base and J by 1 base, 4 bases remained unmatched. CDR1 is SGHRS, CDR2 YFSETQ, per germline. The CDR3 covers 16 residues. CDR3 bases: TGCGCCAGCAGCTTGTGGCGGGGGGCGGCCAAAAACATTCAGTACTTC. It yields the protein CASSLWRGAAKNIQYF.

This sequence joins TRBV10-3 and TRBJ2-7; 7 bases map to TRBD2. The CDR3 covers 16 residues. Trimming cost V 3 bases and J 4 bases; bases outside gene matches: 12. Germline-derived CDR1 and CDR2 are ENHRY and SYGVKD. The CDR3, as DNA: TGTGCCATCAGTGACCCCTGGCGGGAGAAGAGTTACGAGCAGTACTTC. It yields the protein CAISDPWREKSYEQYF.